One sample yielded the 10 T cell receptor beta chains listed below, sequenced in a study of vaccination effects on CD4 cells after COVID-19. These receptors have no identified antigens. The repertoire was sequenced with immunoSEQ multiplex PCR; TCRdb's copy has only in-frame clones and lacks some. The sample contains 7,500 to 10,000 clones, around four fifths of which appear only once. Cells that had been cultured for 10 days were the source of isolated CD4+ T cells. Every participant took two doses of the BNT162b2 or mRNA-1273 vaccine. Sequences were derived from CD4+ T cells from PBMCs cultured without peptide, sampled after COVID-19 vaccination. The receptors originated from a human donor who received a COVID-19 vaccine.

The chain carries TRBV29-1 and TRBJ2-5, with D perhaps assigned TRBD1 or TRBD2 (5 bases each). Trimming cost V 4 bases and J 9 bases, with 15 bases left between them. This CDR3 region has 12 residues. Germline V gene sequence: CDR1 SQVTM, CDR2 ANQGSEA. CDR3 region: CSVAGGGGAQYF. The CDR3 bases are TGCAGCGTTGCTGGTGGGGGTGGGGCCCAGTACTTC.

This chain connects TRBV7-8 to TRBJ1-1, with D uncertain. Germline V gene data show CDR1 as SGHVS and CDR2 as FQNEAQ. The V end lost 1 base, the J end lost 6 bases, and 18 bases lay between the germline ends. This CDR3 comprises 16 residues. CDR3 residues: CASSLGSGAMGPEAFF. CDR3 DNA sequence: TGTGCCAGCAGCTTAGGAAGTGGAGCAATGGGCCCTGAAGCTTTCTTT.

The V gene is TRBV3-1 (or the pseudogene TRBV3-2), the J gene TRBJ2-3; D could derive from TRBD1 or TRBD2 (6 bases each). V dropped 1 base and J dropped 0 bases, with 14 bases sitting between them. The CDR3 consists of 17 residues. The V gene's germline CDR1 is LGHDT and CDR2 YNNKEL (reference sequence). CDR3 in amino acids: CASSQAGASISTDTQYF. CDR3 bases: TGTGCCAGCAGCCAAGCGGGGGCCTCAATTAGCACAGATACGCAGTATTTT.

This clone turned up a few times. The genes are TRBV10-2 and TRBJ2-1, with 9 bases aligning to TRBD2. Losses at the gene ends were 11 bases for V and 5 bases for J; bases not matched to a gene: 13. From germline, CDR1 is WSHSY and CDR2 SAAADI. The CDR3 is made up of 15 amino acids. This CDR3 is CAGALAGRPHNEQFF. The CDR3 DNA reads TGCGCCGGAGCCCTAGCGGGACGACCACACAATGAGCAGTTCTTC.

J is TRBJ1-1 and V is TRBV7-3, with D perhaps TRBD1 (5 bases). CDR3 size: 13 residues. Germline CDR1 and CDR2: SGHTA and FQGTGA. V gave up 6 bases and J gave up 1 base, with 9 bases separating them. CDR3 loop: CASRFTGNTEAFF. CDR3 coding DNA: TGTGCCAGCAGATTTACAGGGAACACTGAAGCTTTCTTT.

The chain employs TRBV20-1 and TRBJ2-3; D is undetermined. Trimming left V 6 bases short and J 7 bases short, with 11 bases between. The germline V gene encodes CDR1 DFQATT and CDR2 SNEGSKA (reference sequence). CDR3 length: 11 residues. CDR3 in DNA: TGCAGTGCACCCGGACCCAATACGCAGTATTTT. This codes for CSAPGPNTQYF.

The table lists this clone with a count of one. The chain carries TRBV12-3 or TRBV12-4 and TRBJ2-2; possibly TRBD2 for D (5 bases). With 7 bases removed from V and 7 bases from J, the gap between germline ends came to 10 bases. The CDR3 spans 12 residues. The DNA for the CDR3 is TGTGCCAGCAATCGGGGTATCGGGGAGCTGTTTTTT. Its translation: CASNRGIGELFF.

The CDR3 here is CASRISGVNTEAFF. For the CDR3, the DNA is TGTGCCAGCAGAATTTCAGGGGTCAACACTGAAGCTTTCTTT. This sequence joins TRBV6-5 and TRBJ1-1; D is perhaps TRBD1 (6 bases). V dropped 6 bases and J dropped 2 bases, with 13 bases sitting between them. The germline CDR1 and CDR2 sequences are MNHEY and SVGAGI. The CDR3 has 14 amino acids.

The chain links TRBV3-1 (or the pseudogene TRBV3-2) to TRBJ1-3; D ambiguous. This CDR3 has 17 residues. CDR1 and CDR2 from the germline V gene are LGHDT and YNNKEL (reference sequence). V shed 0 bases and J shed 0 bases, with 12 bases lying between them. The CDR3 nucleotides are TGTGCCAGCAGCCAAGATCTCGGGAAACTCTCTGGAAACACCATATATTTT. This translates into CASSQDLGKLSGNTIYF.

In DNA, the CDR3 is TGTGCCAGTTCCCCGGACAGGGGAGACAATGAGCAGTTCTTC. This codes for CASSPDRGDNEQFF. The chain carries TRBV27 and TRBJ2-1; 9 positions match TRBD1. V was pared by 9 bases and J by 5 bases, with 8 bases of the junction left unmatched. Looked up from germline, CDR1 is MNHEY and CDR2 is SMNVEV (reference sequence). The CDR3 totals 14 residues.